The sequence of this T cell receptor beta chain was determined in a study of regulatory T cells in long-lasting Graves disease. Libraries of TCR beta came from iRepertoire HTBI primers plus Arm-PCR of CDR3 regions. TCRdb reprocessed the multiplex PCR reads via MiXCR and lists one record per CDR3 protein. The sample shows 300,000 to 500,000 distinct CDR3 sequences, 20% of them seen only once. As to time point: persistent/refractory GD, antithyroid drugs over 5 years with positive TRAb. The TCR library was made from RNA that had been extracted from PBMCs in TRIzol. The patient group derived from an endocrinology department in Xi'an, China. Germline values: CDR1 MNHEY, CDR2 SVGEGT. V was cut by 5 bases and J by 10 bases, with 12 bases left in between. This CDR3 comprises 13 residues.

Sequenced material: peripheral blood mononuclear cells (PBMCs), taken when the disease was refractory, from a patient treated with antithyroid drugs. This chain joins TRBV6-2 or TRBV6-3 and TRBJ1-6, with D possibly being TRBD1 (6 bases). This TCR was sampled from a female donor with Graves disease. This CDR3 is CASSDRPESPLHF. For the CDR3, the DNA is TGTGCCAGCAGTGACAGGCCGGAGTCACCCCTCCACTTT.